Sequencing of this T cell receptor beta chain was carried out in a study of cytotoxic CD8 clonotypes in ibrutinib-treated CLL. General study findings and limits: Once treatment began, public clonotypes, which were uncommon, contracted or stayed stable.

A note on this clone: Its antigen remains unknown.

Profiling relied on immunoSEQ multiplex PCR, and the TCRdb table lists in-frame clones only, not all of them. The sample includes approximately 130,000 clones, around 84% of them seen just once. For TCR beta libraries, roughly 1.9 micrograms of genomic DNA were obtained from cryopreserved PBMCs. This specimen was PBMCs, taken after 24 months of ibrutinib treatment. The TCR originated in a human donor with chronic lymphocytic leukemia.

The CDR3 DNA follows: TGTGCCAGCAGCCAAGGTCTCGGGACCTCCCTCTCCTACGAGCAGTACTTC. Translating gives CASSQGLGTSLSYEQYF. The J gene is TRBJ2-7, the V gene TRBV4-2, with D tentatively TRBD1 or TRBD2 (5 bases each). The germline gives CDR1 LGHNA, CDR2 YNFKEQ. CDR3 length: 17 amino acids. Trimming left V 1 base short and J 0 bases short, with 16 bases between.